This TCR beta chain stems from a study of shared clonotypes between healthy human individuals (dated by TCRdb to 2019 to 2021). Background for the entire study: The cohort included three men and a couple of women between 18 and 49 years of age. Each donor's leukapheresis produced roughly between roughly 0.85 and 10 billion PBMCs. To increase sequencing depth and limit assay-specific biases, TCR repertoire library preparation and sequencing were carried out by different laboratories using diverse techniques. To estimate repertoire size and how much clonotype sharing occurs between individuals, the study deeply sequenced the blood TCR repertoires of five healthy adults. For each donor, CD4 naive and CD4 memory were each run on three plates, CD8 naive on two plates, and CD8 memory on one plate. Overall study outcomes, separate from this receptor: Based on pairwise subsampling, the degree of clonotype sharing among donors was expected to be affected by sequencing depth. When a handful of donors were compared, the shared fraction of clonotypes was about 5.2% for naive CD4, over 3% for naive CD8, 2.3% for memory CD4, and about 0.36% for memory CD8. Sampling was restricted to blood, and TCR repertoires in tissues likely differ from the TCR repertoires found in blood. Incomplete sequencing was indicated by rarefaction of sorted-subset datasets, despite the large sequencing depth. Higher generation probabilities were observed for clonotypes shared by all four sorted-subset donors than for non-shared clonotypes. Because the study included only a small number of donors, the genetic and exposure-history diversity represented was limited. Estimated clonotype richness was generally larger for naive than for memory subsets.

Trimming at the junction amounts to 3 bases on V and 5 bases on J, and the germline ends lie 14 bases apart. From the cysteine up to the phenylalanine, the CDR3 has a length of 14 residues. The retained sequence is limited to the CDR3, 42 bases, with the frame set at the first base. For CDR1 and CDR2, the germline V gene lists SGHRS and YFSETQ. This clone was observed a few times. The target of this receptor is not known. No base quality values were provided; no much bigger clone lies one nucleotide off. Using the deep immunoSEQ assay, multiplex PCR amplified TCR CDR3 regions from genomic DNA. Genomic DNA extracted from each cell subset was distributed evenly over all wells of several immunoSEQ 96-well plates, and each plate served as one replicate. For sorted subsets, about 0.2 ug genomic DNA, equal to tens of thousands of T cell genomes, was loaded into each replicate PCR. Purified libraries were quantified with a Qubit 3.0 fluorometer, sized on a Bioanalyzer 2100, and re-quantified with the KAPA Library Quantification kit. Each immunoSEQ 96-well plate was sequenced on its own single-read 150-cycle Illumina NextSeq 550 flow cell. As for how the authors treated the data: Because the immunoSEQ output held only junctional sequences and lacked quality scores, the filtering could not match the filtering applied to full-length reads. To assign V/J genes and CDR3, sequences were annotated against IMGT germline references using PyIR, a Python wrapper for IgBLAST v1.9. Reads with weak V/J assignments (E-value above 1e-6), missing CDR3, stop codons, out-of-frame junctions, or ambiguous translated residues were removed. A V3J clonotype was defined by an identical inferred V gene, J gene, and CDR3 amino acid sequence. Percentage overlap between repertoires was computed as shared unique clonotypes divided by the size of the smaller repertoire. Three approaches were used to assess repertoire richness: RTK rarefaction, the Chao1 estimator, and Recon v2.1 estimates of unobserved clonotypes. For all TCRbeta clonotypes obtained by the gDNA method from a few donors, generation probabilities were computed with OLGA. Sourced from immuneACCESS, this table was stored by TCRdb with only in-frame sequences that have V and J called. A share of the clones is absent; for the studies checked, an unresolved V gene accounts for under half, and the remainder has no known explanation. That table gives V, J and clone size, and the DNA gave D and trimming. A total of about 980,000 clones appear in this sample, over 75% of them only once. The ten largest clones add up to around 1.4% of the sample.

Healthy HIV-negative adults with no recently reported acute infections or vaccinations were included as donors. All donors were Caucasian adults living in Nashville, Tennessee, USA. CD4+ T cells were enriched by magnetic negative selection, after which naive cells were positively selected on CD45RA and the negative fraction was taken as the memory subset. Blood was obtained by leukapheresis, after which PBMCs were separated by Ficoll-Histopaque density gradient centrifugation and cryopreserved in liquid nitrogen vapor phase. Analytical flow cytometry was used to check the purity and quantity of each magnetically sorted T cell population. Genomic DNA was isolated from each sorted fraction and quantified by UV absorbance on a Nanodrop 2000c.

Specimen: memory CD4+ T cells sorted from blood. Read against the paper, the sample's cell subset or site label means: CD45RA-negative fraction. The chain was built from TRBV5-1 and TRBJ1-2; a tentative D call is TRBD1 (6 bases match). The clonotype originates from a young man in good health. The CDR3 amino acid sequence is: CASSSSDSKYGYTF. The bases are TGCGCCAGCAGCTCCTCGGACAGCAAATATGGCTACACCTTC.